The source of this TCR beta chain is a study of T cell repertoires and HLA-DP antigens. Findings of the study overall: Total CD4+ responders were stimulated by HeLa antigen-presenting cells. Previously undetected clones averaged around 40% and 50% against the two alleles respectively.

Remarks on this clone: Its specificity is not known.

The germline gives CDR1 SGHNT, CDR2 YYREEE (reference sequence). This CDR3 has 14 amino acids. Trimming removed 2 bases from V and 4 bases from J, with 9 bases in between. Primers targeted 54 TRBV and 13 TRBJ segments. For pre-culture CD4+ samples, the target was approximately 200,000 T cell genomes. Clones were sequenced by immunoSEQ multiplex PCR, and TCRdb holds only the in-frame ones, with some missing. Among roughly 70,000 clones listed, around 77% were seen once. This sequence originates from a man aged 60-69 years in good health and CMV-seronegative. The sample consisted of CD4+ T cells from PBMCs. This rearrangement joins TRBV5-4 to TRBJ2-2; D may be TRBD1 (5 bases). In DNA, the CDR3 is TGTGCCAGCAGCTTTACAGGATCCACCGGGGAGCTGTTTTTT. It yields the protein CASSFTGSTGELFF.